The T cell receptor beta chain described here comes from a study of T cell responses to AZD1222 COVID-19 vaccine. About the research overall: Second-dose groups at about 4 or about 12 weeks were pooled. Points from the study as a whole: Only after the peak T cell response were repertoires sampled. Reports indicate that nearly half of spike-specific TCRs are directed at unmutated variant regions. Spike-specific TCR repertoires showed rising breadth and depth after two AZD1222 doses.

Concerning this clone: The antigen remains undetermined.

TCRdb's copy holds only in-frame clones and misses some; the assay was immunoSEQ multiplex PCR. The top ten clones hold 4.5% of a sample with approximately 100,000 clones, just over 90% of them seen once. The junction had 12 bases not matched to a gene; V was cut back by 5 bases and J by 9 bases. The CDR3 totals 15 residues. The V gene's germline CDR1 is SGHNT and CDR2 YYREEE (reference sequence). The chain carries TRBV5-4 and TRBJ2-1; 9 bases map to TRBD1. This sample comprised peripheral blood, obtained on day 0 of AZD1222 vaccination. The sequence derives from an adult in good health. Here the CDR3 DNA reads TGTGCCAGCAGGCCTCCCATAACAGGGGGCACTGAGCAGTTCTTC. This translates into CASRPPITGGTEQFF.